The entry that follows covers one T cell receptor (beta chain) sequence. Per germline, CDR1 KGHSH and CDR2 LQKENI. This CDR3 has 14 residues. V was pared by 6 bases and J by 7 bases, with 19 bases between. The library targeted TCRbeta and was prepared with unique molecular identifiers. TCRdb re-analysed the PCR reads in MiXCR, keeping a single row per CDR3 protein. The sample includes some 500,000 distinct CDR3 sequences, roughly 33% of them seen just once. This specimen comes from a study of T-cell reconstitution after alpha-beta-depleted transplantation in children. The receptor was derived from a human donor who donated a stem cell graft to a child with aplastic anemia. V is TRBV18 and J is TRBJ2-7; D is possibly TRBD1 (6 bases). The sample in question was PBMCs from the stem cell graft donor, obtained from the stem cell graft. CDR3 amino acids: CASSPDSLLREQYV. Written as DNA, the CDR3 is TGTGCCAGCTCTCCGGACAGCTTATTACGGGAGCAGTACGTC.